This TCR beta chain stems from a study of blood T cell repertoires in COVID-19. About the research overall: Sources were T cells, B-cell-depleted T cells, or PBMCs; the material itself was cDNA or gDNA.

Per the original methods: Estimated nucleated cell counts came from reference gene primer amplification. Assay used: immunoSEQ multiplex PCR; TCRdb lists only in-frame clones, some missing. D and trimming come from the DNA, and the V and J calls and clone size come from that table. The sample contains over 130,000 clones, approximately 86% of which appear only once. Per germline, CDR1 SEHNR and CDR2 FQNEAQ (reference sequence). The CDR3 sequence is 14 residues long. V dropped 5 bases and J dropped 7; count of bases not matched to a gene: 7. The sequenced sample was peripheral blood. V is TRBV7-9 and J is TRBJ1-4; 7 bases line up with TRBD1. This clonotype originated in a man in his sixties or seventies with acute or convalescent COVID-19. This chain's CDR3 is CASSPGGQGEKLFF. The CDR3 nucleotides are TGTGCCAGCAGCCCAGGGGGGCAGGGTGAAAAACTGTTTTTT.